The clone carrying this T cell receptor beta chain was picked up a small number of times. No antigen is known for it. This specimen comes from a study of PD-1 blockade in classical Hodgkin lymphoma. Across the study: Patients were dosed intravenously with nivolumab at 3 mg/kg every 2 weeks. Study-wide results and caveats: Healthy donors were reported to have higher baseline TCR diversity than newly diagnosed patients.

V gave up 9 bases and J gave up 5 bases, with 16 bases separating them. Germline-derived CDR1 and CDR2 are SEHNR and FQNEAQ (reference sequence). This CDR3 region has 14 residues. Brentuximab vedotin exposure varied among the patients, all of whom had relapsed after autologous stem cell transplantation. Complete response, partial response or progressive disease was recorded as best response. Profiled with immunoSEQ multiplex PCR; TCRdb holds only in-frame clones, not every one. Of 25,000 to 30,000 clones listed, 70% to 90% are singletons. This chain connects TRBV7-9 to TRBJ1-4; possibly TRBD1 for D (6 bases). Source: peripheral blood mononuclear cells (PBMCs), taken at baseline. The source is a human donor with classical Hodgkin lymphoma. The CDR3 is CASASRGTNEKLFF. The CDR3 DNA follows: TGTGCCAGTGCCTCCAGGGGCACAAATGAAAAACTGTTTTTT.